The clone carrying this T cell receptor (beta chain) showed up just once. Antigen: not known. The germline V gene encodes CDR1 MNHNS and CDR2 SASEGT. This CDR3 has 17 residues. J gave up 3 bases and V 2 bases, and 8 bases lay outside the gene matches. With autoimmune disease history or systemic immunosuppression, patients were excluded. Generated by immunoSEQ multiplex PCR, the TCRdb table keeps only in-frame clones and is missing some. The profile shows over 65,000 clones, less than 85% of them singletons. This sample was included in a study of OX40 agonist ivuxolimab in advanced cancers. Study-wide background: The study reported partial responses in three patients: one hepatocellular carcinoma, two cutaneous melanoma.

Study-wide results and limits: Among T cells, CD8+ cells averaged more expanded clones than CD4+ cells.

The input for sequencing was CD4+ or CD8+ T cells sorted from blood, taken in a trial of the OX40 agonist ivuxolimab. This receptor was taken from an adult with an advanced solid tumor such as melanoma, head and neck, liver or kidney cancer. The V call is TRBV6-1, the J call TRBJ2-7, with TRBD2 matching over 12 bases. The CDR3 sequence is CASSELAGGPLGYEQYF. The CDR3 nucleotides are TGTGCCAGCAGTGAACTAGCGGGAGGGCCCCTAGGCTACGAGCAGTACTTC.